This T cell receptor beta chain was captured in a study of blood T cell repertoires in COVID-19. Study context: Acute and convalescent COVID-19 specimens originated in the United States, Italy and Spain. Sources were T cells, B-cell-depleted T cells, or PBMCs; the material itself was cDNA or gDNA.

Germline V gene lookup returns CDR1 LNHDA and CDR2 SQIVND (reference sequence). The CDR3 runs to 15 residues. V trimming: 2 bases; J trimming: 2 bases; junction bases outside the gene matches: 6. This clone was observed a handful of times. Per the original methods: The assay estimated nucleated cells by amplifying reference gene primers. TCRdb keeps only in-frame clones here, not all; method: immunoSEQ multiplex PCR. V, J and clone size are those of that table, while D and trimming were read from the DNA. The sample includes 93,000 or so clones, 70% to 90% seen only once; the top ten take under 4%. The receptor's source is a man over 45 in a cohort sampled during active COVID-19. Sequencing was done on a sample of peripheral blood. The V and J genes are TRBV19 and TRBJ2-7; 7 bases map to TRBD1. Here the CDR3 reads CASSILGGRAYEQYV. In DNA, the CDR3 is TGTGCCAGTAGTATATTAGGGGGCAGGGCCTACGAGCAGTACGTC.